The 31 T cell receptor beta chains reported below all come from one sample, sequenced in a study of response to subunit inactivated influenza vaccine. TCRdb passed the RT-PCR reads through MiXCR, listing each CDR3 protein once. The table has roughly 620,000 distinct CDR3 sequences, 11% seen once. These records were also assigned to another study, of T cells expressing NK-cell markers. According to that study: What made the TCR beta cDNA was 5'RACE template switching with UMIs.

The sample was PBMCs from blood, taken on the day of vaccination. The receptors derive from a man aged 45-60 years who received an inactivated influenza vaccine.

This clonotype has ten or more counts. J is TRBJ2-1 and V is TRBV5-1; 13 positions agree with TRBD2. V trimming: 6 bases; J trimming: 4 bases; junction bases outside the gene matches: 16. CDR3 size: 19 residues. CDR1 is SGHRS, CDR2 YFSETQ, per germline. As DNA, the CDR3 is TGCGCCAGCAACAATCGAGGACTAGCGGGGGAGAAGGGTTACAATGAGCAGTTCTTC. This codes for CASNNRGLAGEKGYNEQFF.

This clonotype appeared many times. The J gene is TRBJ2-1, the V gene TRBV6-2 or TRBV6-3; 7 bases are shared with TRBD2. CDR3 length: 14 amino acids. V trimming: 5 bases; J trimming: 5 bases; junction bases outside the gene matches: 6. Germline assignment: CDR1 MNHEY and CDR2 SVGEGT. The CDR3 protein is CASSRLAANNEQFF. The CDR3, as DNA: TGTGCCAGCAGTCGGCTAGCGGCAAACAATGAGCAGTTCTTC.

This clonotype was seen a few times. The V and J genes are TRBV7-8 and TRBJ2-2, with D possibly TRBD2 on 7 matching bases. The CDR3 spans 15 residues. Trimming took 0 bases from V and 6 from J, leaving 11 bases between them. Germline lookup yields CDR1 SGHVS and CDR2 FQNEAQ. The chain's CDR3 is CASSLAGGAAGELFF. The CDR3, as DNA: TGTGCCAGCAGCTTAGCTGGGGGGGCGGCCGGGGAGCTGTTTTTT.

The sample holds a few counts of this clonotype. V and J are TRBV5-1 and TRBJ2-7; TRBD1 or TRBD2 may be the D gene (5 bases each). Trimming removed 0 bases from V and 7 bases from J, with 11 bases in between. The germline gives CDR1 SGHRS, CDR2 YFSETQ. CDR3 length: 13 residues. The CDR3 nucleotides read TGCGCCAGCAGCTTGGGGGGGTTTCGGGAGCAGTACTTC. It is translated as CASSLGGFREQYF.

This clonotype has more than one count but fewer than ten. V usage is TRBV4-1 and J usage is TRBJ2-7, with TRBD2 matching 8 bases. The CDR3 has 15 residues. Germline V lookup: CDR1 MGHRA, CDR2 YSYEKL. V was pared by 0 bases and J by 5 bases, with 6 bases of the junction left unmatched. For the CDR3, the DNA is TGCGCCAGCAGCCAAGAAGGGCGGGGGGTGGACGAGCAGTACTTC. Protein: CASSQEGRGVDEQYF.

This clonotype was detected ten times or more. The chain has TRBV6-2 or TRBV6-3 and TRBJ1-2, with TRBD1 matching 10 bases. Germline CDR1 and CDR2: MNHEY and SVGEGT. This CDR3 region has 16 residues. V trimming: 0 bases; J trimming: 1 base; junction bases outside the gene matches: 2. Here the CDR3 reads CASSYSRTGGNYGYTF. DNA for the CDR3: TGTGCCAGCAGTTACTCGAGGACAGGGGGTAACTATGGCTACACCTTC.

V is TRBV21-1 and J is TRBJ2-5; the table's TRBD1 call for D was not verified on the DNA. TRBV21-1 is a known pseudogene. This CDR3 spans 16 amino acids. CDR3 sequence: CASSELKRRGQETQYF. CDR3 sequence (DNA): TGTGCCAGCAGCGAATTAAAACGGCGGGGGCAAGAGACCCAGTACTTC.

This clonotype was detected many times. This chain connects TRBV5-1 to TRBJ2-6; no reliable D call. V shed 0 bases and J shed 0 bases, with 1 base lying between them. Per germline, CDR1 SGHRS and CDR2 YFSETQ. This CDR3 has 14 amino acids. The CDR3 is CASSLGSGANVLTF. The CDR3 coding sequence is TGCGCCAGCAGCTTGGGCTCTGGGGCCAACGTCCTGACTTTC.

This clonotype was observed at least ten times. The rearrangement uses TRBV4-1 and TRBJ2-5, with 7 bases aligning to TRBD1. Trimming cost V 3 bases and J 4 bases; bases outside gene matches: 5. This CDR3 is 14 amino acids long. Germline CDR1 MGHRA, CDR2 YSYEKL. The CDR3 coding sequence is TGCGCCAGCAGCCAGCTGACAGGGCGAGAGACCCAGTACTTC. Its protein product is CASSQLTGRETQYF.

This clonotype came up many times. The V call is TRBV12-3 or TRBV12-4, the J call TRBJ2-3; D not certain. V was shortened by 1 base and J by 2 bases, with 10 bases between the two germline ends. This CDR3 contains 15 residues. CDR3 protein: CASSLDSRHTDTQYF. Written as DNA, the CDR3 is TGTGCCAGCAGTTTAGACTCGCGGCACACAGATACGCAGTATTTT.

In its sample, this clonotype was seen a few times. This chain joins TRBV4-2 and TRBJ1-4; 7 nucleotides agree with TRBD1. The CDR3 sequence is 15 residues long. Germline lookup yields CDR1 LGHNA and CDR2 YNFKEQ. With 1 base clipped from V and 5 bases from J, the junction kept 4 bases outside the gene matches. The CDR3 sequence is CASSQGRGKNEKLFF. In DNA form, the CDR3 reads TGTGCCAGCAGCCAAGGCAGGGGGAAGAATGAAAAACTGTTTTTT.

This clonotype has just a few counts. The chain employs TRBV28 and TRBJ2-3, with D hard to call. Germline V gene sequence: CDR1 MDHEN, CDR2 SYDVKM. Trimming shortened V by 3 bases and J by 0 bases, and 13 bases separated the two germline ends. The CDR3 extends over 16 amino acids. The DNA of the CDR3 is TGTGCCAGCAGTTTTCAGGCCACCCGTAGCACAGATACGCAGTATTTT. This gives the protein CASSFQATRSTDTQYF.

The rearrangement links TRBV20-1 to TRBJ2-3; 9 bases match TRBD1. Germline V gene sequence: CDR1 DFQATT, CDR2 SNEGSKA (reference sequence). The CDR3 spans 16 residues. With V trimmed by 0 bases and J by 3 bases, 7 bases remained unmatched. CDR3 sequence (DNA): TGCAGTGCTAGAGACCGGGACAGGGATTCGACAGATACGCAGTATTTT. Translation gives CSARDRDRDSTDTQYF.

The genes are TRBV12-3 or TRBV12-4 and TRBJ1-1; 8 nucleotides match TRBD1. CDR3 length: 18 residues. V lost 6 bases and J lost 1; bases outside the gene matches: 16. CDR3 in DNA: TGTGCCAGCAGAGCCCGACAGGGGACCCCTCCCTGGAACACTGAAGCTTTCTTT. Protein product: CASRARQGTPPWNTEAFF.

In this sample, this clonotype turned up a few times. The rearrangement uses TRBV10-3 and TRBJ1-1; possible D gene TRBD1, 5 bases. This CDR3 has 13 residues. Deletions cut 6 bases from V and 5 bases from J, with 13 bases between. Germline-derived CDR1 and CDR2 are ENHRY and SYGVKD. The CDR3 nucleotides read TGTGCCATCAGCCAGGGTTTAGGGACTGAAGCTTTCTTT. This translates into CAISQGLGTEAFF.

This clonotype was counted only a few times. The chain is built from TRBV3-1 and TRBJ2-1; 10 bases agree with TRBD2. V shed 4 bases and J 9 bases; nucleotides not matched to a gene: 12. Germline CDR1 and CDR2: LGHDT and YNNKEL (reference sequence). The CDR3 is 16 amino acids. CDR3 sequence: CASSRGSLAGVGEQFF. CDR3 DNA: TGTGCCAGCAGCCGAGGGAGTCTAGCGGGAGTTGGTGAGCAGTTCTTC.

This clonotype was seen a handful of times. The chain is built from TRBV20-1 and TRBJ2-4, with 8 nucleotides matching TRBD2. There are 14 residues in the CDR3. V lost 4 bases to trimming and J lost 0 bases; unmatched junction nucleotides: 2. Germline assignment: CDR1 DFQATT and CDR2 SNEGSKA (reference sequence). The CDR3 here is CSAKAGGAKNIQYF. CDR3 bases: TGCAGTGCTAAGGCGGGGGGAGCCAAAAACATTCAGTACTTC.

This clonotype was detected a few times. This chain uses TRBV12-3 or TRBV12-4 with TRBJ1-5, with 7 bases matching TRBD1. CDR3 size: 15 residues. Trimming at V came to 3 bases and at J to 5 bases, leaving 7 bases not matched to a gene. The CDR3 region is CASSLRRGRHQPQHF. CDR3 in DNA: TGTGCCAGCAGTTTGCGTAGGGGGCGTCATCAGCCCCAGCATTTT.

The rearrangement links TRBV11-2 to TRBJ2-7; 9 positions agree with TRBD2. The CDR3 consists of 16 residues. Per the germline V gene, CDR1 is SGHAT and CDR2 is FQNNGV. The J segment lost 0 bases and the V segment lost 5 bases, leaving 8 bases of the junction unmatched. CDR3: CASSHLAGQHSYEQYF. CDR3 nucleotides: TGTGCCAGCAGCCATCTAGCGGGGCAACACTCCTACGAGCAGTACTTC. The entire variable domain, with the rest obtained from reference TRBV11-2 and TRBJ2-7, is as follows: EAGVAQSPRYKIIEKRQSVAFWCNPISGHATLYWYQQILGQGPKLLIQFQNNGVVDDSQLPKDRFSAERLKGVDSTLKIQPAKLEDSAVYLCASSHLAGQHSYEQYFGPGTRLTVT.

The V call is TRBV9, the J call TRBJ2-2; perhaps D is TRBD1 or TRBD2 (5 bases each). The CDR3 loop spans 15 amino acids. V dropped 1 base and J dropped 0 bases, with 7 bases sitting between them. Looked up from germline, CDR1 is SGDLS and CDR2 is YYNGEE. The CDR3 spells CASSVWGSNTGELFF. DNA for the CDR3: TGTGCCAGCAGCGTATGGGGGTCGAACACCGGGGAGCTGTTTTTT.

This clonotype was picked up a small number of times. The chain joins TRBV7-2 to TRBJ2-5; 11 positions agree with TRBD2. Per the germline V gene, CDR1 is SGHTA and CDR2 is FQGNSA. After removal of 3 bases from V and 5 bases from J, the junction contained 2 bases not matched to a gene. The CDR3 runs 14 residues. This chain's CDR3 is CASSLTSGVETQYF. The CDR3 bases are TGTGCCAGCAGCTTGACTAGCGGGGTTGAGACCCAGTACTTC.

The rearrangement uses TRBV10-3 and TRBJ2-3; D possibly corresponds to TRBD2 (6 bases). Trimming took 8 bases from V and 2 from J, leaving 17 bases between them. The CDR3 loop spans 15 amino acids. Germline loops: CDR1 ENHRY, CDR2 SYGVKD. The CDR3 DNA is TGTGCCATCGGTGGGTATAGCGGAGACACAGATACGCAGTATTTT. Its protein is CAIGGYSGDTDTQYF.

This clonotype came up many times. The V call is TRBV4-3, the J call TRBJ1-2; 9 bases map to TRBD1. This CDR3 contains 14 residues. V shed 5 bases and J 8 bases; nucleotides not matched to a gene: 9. Germline V gene lookup returns CDR1 LGHNA and CDR2 YSLEER. The CDR3 DNA follows: TGCGCCAGCAGCACCCGGACAGGGGTTGGAGGCTACACCTTC. Its translation is CASSTRTGVGGYTF.

This sequence joins TRBV7-9 and TRBJ2-7; TRBD1 matches 7 bases. The CDR3 has 14 residues. Germline-derived CDR1 and CDR2 are SEHNR and FQNEAQ (reference sequence). J was trimmed by 3 bases and V by 2 bases; bases with no gene match: 4. CDR3 nucleotides: TGTGCCAGCAGCTTATCCGGGACAGACTACGAGCAGTACTTC. It specifies CASSLSGTDYEQYF.

The chain couples TRBV30 to TRBJ2-3; D is possibly TRBD1 (6 bases). Looked up from germline, CDR1 is GTSNPN and CDR2 is SVGIG (reference sequence). Deletions cut 6 bases from V and 2 bases from J, with 12 bases between. The CDR3 is made up of 13 amino acids. The CDR3 DNA follows: TGTGCCTGCGGACAGCCGCTCACAGATACGCAGTATTTT. It codes for CACGQPLTDTQYF.

This clonotype was counted ten times or more. V is TRBV12-3 or TRBV12-4 and J is TRBJ1-6; D gene uncertain. The V gene lost 8 bases and the J gene lost 6 bases, with 14 bases spanning the gap. The CDR3 consists of 14 residues. The CDR3 nucleotides read TGTGCCAGCCAAAGGGCAAATACTAATTCACCCCTCCACTTT. Its translation: CASQRANTNSPLHF.

This clonotype came up a few times. The chain joins TRBV10-3 to TRBJ2-7; tentative D call: TRBD1 (6 bases). V was clipped by 6 bases and J by 3 bases, with 15 bases between them. Germline V gene sequence: CDR1 ENHRY, CDR2 SYGVKD. The CDR3 consists of 14 residues. The CDR3 DNA sequence: TGTGCCATCAGCGCCAGACAGGAAGTCTACGAGCAGTACTTC. Protein product: CAISARQEVYEQYF.

CDR3 nucleotides: TGTGCCAGCAGTTTATATCGGGTCACCGGGGAGCTGTTTTTT. Translation: CASSLYRVTGELFF. V and J are TRBV27 and TRBJ2-2, with D uncertain. V was clipped by 1 base and J by 4 bases, with 7 bases between them. This CDR3 has 14 residues. The germline V gene has CDR1 MNHEY and CDR2 SMNVEV (reference sequence).

This clonotype was seen only a few times. This rearrangement joins TRBV24-1 to TRBJ2-6; 7 bases agree with TRBD1. Trimming took 5 bases from V and 0 from J; bases not matched to a gene: 18. The germline V gene has CDR1 KGHDR and CDR2 SFDVKD. The CDR3 runs 21 residues. CDR3 region: CATSAALGRGSSSSGANVLTF. In DNA form, the CDR3 reads TGTGCCACCAGTGCGGCATTGGGCAGGGGGTCCTCTAGCTCTGGGGCCAACGTCCTGACTTTC.

V gene TRBV10-3 combines with J gene TRBJ2-1; 8 bases match TRBD1. The length of the CDR3 is 15 residues. The germline V gene encodes CDR1 ENHRY and CDR2 SYGVKD. V trimming: 6 bases; J trimming: 4 bases; junction bases outside the gene matches: 8. The CDR3 protein is CAIRDRGPNYNEQFF. CDR3 in DNA: TGTGCCATCAGAGACAGGGGTCCAAATTACAATGAGCAGTTCTTC.

This clonotype turned up a few times. The gene calls are TRBV9 and TRBJ1-2; a possible D gene is TRBD1 (5 bases). The V gene lost 3 bases and the J gene lost 3 bases, with 12 bases spanning the gap. The V gene's germline CDR1 is SGDLS and CDR2 YYNGEE. This CDR3 contains 14 residues. CDR3 in amino acids: CASSGAATDYGYTF. For the CDR3, the DNA is TGTGCCAGCAGCGGTGCGGCGACAGACTATGGCTACACCTTC.